This T cell receptor beta chain was sequenced in a study of blood T cell repertoires in COVID-19. Study as a whole: Samples representing acute and convalescent COVID-19 were sourced from the United States, Italy and Spain. PBMCs, B-cell-depleted T cells, or T cells were the source of the cDNA or gDNA that made up the material.

Trimming took 7 bases from V and 4 from J, leaving 16 bases between them. Germline CDR1 MNHNY, CDR2 SVGAGI (reference sequence). The CDR3 is made up of 14 amino acids. In the original processing: Reference gene primer amplification in the assay estimated nucleated cell counts. Libraries were prepared by immunoSEQ multiplex PCR; TCRdb keeps only in-frame clonotypes and omits some of them. D and trimming were read from the DNA, whereas the V and J calls and clone size are those reported in that table. The sample shows about 380,000 clones, 81% of them seen only once. This chain uses TRBV6-6 with TRBJ1-2; D ambiguous. Sequenced input: peripheral blood. The sequence came from a human donor with acute or convalescent COVID-19. The donor label of this sample is uncertain. CDR3 residues: CASTPDGRGYGYTF. CDR3 nucleotide sequence: TGTGCCAGCACGCCGGACGGTCGGGGCTATGGCTACACCTTC.